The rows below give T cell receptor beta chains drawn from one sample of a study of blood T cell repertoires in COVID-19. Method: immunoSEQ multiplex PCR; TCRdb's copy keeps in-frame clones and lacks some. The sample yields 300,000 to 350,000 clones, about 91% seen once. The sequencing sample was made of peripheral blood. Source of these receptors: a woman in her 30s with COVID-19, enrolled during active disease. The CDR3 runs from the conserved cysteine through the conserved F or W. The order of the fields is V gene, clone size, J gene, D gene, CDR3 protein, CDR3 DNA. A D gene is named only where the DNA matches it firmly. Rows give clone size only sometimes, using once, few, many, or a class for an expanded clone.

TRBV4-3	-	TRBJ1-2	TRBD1	CASSHQGANYGYTF	TGCGCCAGCAGCCACCAGGGGGCTAACTATGGCTACACCTTC
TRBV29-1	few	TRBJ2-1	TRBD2	CSVEEGGNEQFF	TGCAGCGTTGAAGAGGGGGGGAATGAGCAGTTCTTC
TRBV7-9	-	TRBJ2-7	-	CASSLARGYEQYF	TGTGCCAGCAGCCTAGCCAGGGGCTACGAGCAGTACTTC
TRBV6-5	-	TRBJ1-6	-	CASRVGQNSPLHF	TGTGCCAGCCGGGTCGGTCAGAATTCACCCCTCCACTTT
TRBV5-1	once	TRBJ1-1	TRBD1	CASSVDRANTEAFF	TGCGCCAGCAGCGTGGACAGGGCGAACACTGAAGCTTTCTTT
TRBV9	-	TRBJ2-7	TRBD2	CASSPRGEGRSYEQYF	TGTGCCAGCAGCCCTCGTGGGGAGGGCCGTTCCTACGAGCAGTACTTC
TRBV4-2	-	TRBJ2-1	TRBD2	CASSQELAVYNEQFF	TGTGCCAGCAGCCAAGAACTAGCGGTTTACAATGAGCAGTTCTTC
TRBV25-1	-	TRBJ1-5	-	CASSDVSGNQPQHF	TGTGCCAGCAGTGACGTCAGCGGCAATCAGCCCCAGCATTTT
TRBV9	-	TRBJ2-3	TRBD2	CASSLGLAGGRTDTQYF	TGTGCCAGCAGCTTGGGACTAGCGGGGGGTAGGACAGATACGCAGTATTTT
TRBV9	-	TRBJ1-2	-	CASSVGSIGVGGYTF	TGTGCCAGCAGCGTAGGAAGCATCGGAGTCGGGGGCTACACCTTC
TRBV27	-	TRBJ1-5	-	CASSTTNQPQHF	TGTGCCAGCAGCACAACCAATCAGCCCCAGCATTTT
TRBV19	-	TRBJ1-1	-	CASTTPLPGTEAFF	TGTGCCAGTACTACACCCTTACCGGGGACTGAAGCTTTCTTT
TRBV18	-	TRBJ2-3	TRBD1	CASSPVIGQGGGTDTQYF	TGTGCCAGCTCACCCGTGATAGGACAGGGAGGAGGCACAGATACGCAGTATTTT
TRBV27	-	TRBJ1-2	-	CASRVAPEAGLGGYTF	TGTGCCAGCAGGGTGGCCCCAGAGGCGGGGCTGGGTGGCTACACCTTC
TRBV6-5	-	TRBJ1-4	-	CASRMTVDNEKLFF	TGTGCCAGCAGGATGACAGTGGATAATGAAAAACTGTTTTTT
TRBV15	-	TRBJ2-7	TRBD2	CATSPGGRYEQYF	TGTGCCACCAGCCCGGGGGGACGCTACGAGCAGTACTTC
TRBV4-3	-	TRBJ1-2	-	CASSPETGGNYGYTF	TGCGCCAGCAGCCCGGAGACAGGTGGTAACTATGGCTACACCTTC
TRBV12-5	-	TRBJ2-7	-	CASGPTYEQYF	TGTGCTAGTGGTCCCACCTACGAGCAGTACTTC
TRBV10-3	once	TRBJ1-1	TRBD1	CAINGQGNTEAFF	TGTGCCATCAATGGACAGGGGAACACTGAAGCTTTCTTT
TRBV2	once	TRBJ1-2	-	CASRAGEGYTF	TGTGCCAGCAGGGCAGGGGAAGGCTACACCTTC
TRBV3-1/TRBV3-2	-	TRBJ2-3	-	CASSQESGESTDTQYF	TGTGCCAGCAGCCAAGAATCAGGGGAAAGCACAGATACGCAGTATTTT
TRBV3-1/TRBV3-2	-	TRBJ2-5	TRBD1	CASSPRTGLGETQYF	TGTGCCAGCAGCCCTCGGACAGGGCTCGGGGAGACCCAGTACTTC
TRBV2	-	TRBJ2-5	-	CASRYTIPETQYF	TGTGCCAGCAGGTACACCATCCCAGAGACCCAGTACTTC
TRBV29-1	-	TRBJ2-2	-	CSVEREQGSGELFF	TGCAGCGTTGAACGCGAACAGGGTTCCGGGGAGCTGTTTTTT
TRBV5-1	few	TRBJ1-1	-	CASKPGGFKTEAFF	TGCGCCAGCAAACCGGGAGGGTTTAAAACTGAAGCTTTCTTT